A single sample gave rise to the 14 T cell receptor beta chains below, sequenced in a study of T-cell memory formation after mild COVID-19. TCRdb reanalysed the 5' RACE reads using MiXCR and keeps one entry per CDR3 protein. Of a few hundred thousand distinct CDR3 sequences in the sample, roughly a tenth were seen once. Sequencing was performed on PBMCs or a T cell subset sorted from them (not recorded which). The source is a man younger than 30 who had mild COVID-19 (a few samples of this study predate the infection). Cell type and time point are not known.

This clonotype was recorded a few times. The rearrangement joins TRBV6-5 to TRBJ2-1, with a weak D call TRBD2 (5 bases). V gave up 6 bases and J gave up 0 bases, with 12 bases separating them. The CDR3 sequence is 15 residues long. From germline, CDR1 is MNHEY and CDR2 SVGAGI. CDR3 in DNA: TGTGCCAGCAGCCATACGGGGAGCTCCTACAATGAGCAGTTCTTC. This encodes CASSHTGSSYNEQFF.

In this sample, this clonotype turned up many times. The V gene is TRBV7-9, the J gene TRBJ1-1, with D possibly matching TRBD1 (6 bases). The V end was cut by 7 bases, the J end by 4 bases, with 10 bases between. The CDR3 runs 12 residues. Germline V CDR1 and CDR2: SEHNR, FQNEAQ (reference sequence). DNA for the CDR3: TGTGCCAGCACCTCGGGGGCCACTGAAGCTTTCTTT. Amino acid sequence: CASTSGATEAFF.

This chain connects TRBV11-2 to TRBJ2-3; 9 nucleotides align to TRBD2. CDR3 length: 16 residues. The V segment lost 5 bases and the J segment 0 bases; nucleotides outside the gene matches: 6. Germline V gene lookup returns CDR1 SGHAT and CDR2 FQNNGV. CDR3 sequence: CASSVLAGTSTDTQYF. The CDR3 nucleotides read TGTGCCAGCAGCGTCCTAGCGGGGACTAGCACAGATACGCAGTATTTT. Together with reference TRBV11-2 and TRBJ2-3, the CDR3 gives the full variable domain: EAGVAQSPRYKIIEKRQSVAFWCNPISGHATLYWYQQILGQGPKLLIQFQNNGVVDDSQLPKDRFSAERLKGVDSTLKIQPAKLEDSAVYLCASSVLAGTSTDTQYFGPGTRLTVL.

This clonotype was observed a few times. V is TRBV20-1 and J is TRBJ1-2; D is ambiguous. V lost 0 bases to trimming and J lost 2 bases, with 10 bases between them. CDR3 length: 14 residues. Germline V gene lookup returns CDR1 DFQATT and CDR2 SNEGSKA (reference sequence). This CDR3 reads CSAREVERNYGYTF. For the CDR3, the DNA is TGCAGTGCTAGAGAGGTAGAGCGGAACTATGGCTACACCTTC.

This clonotype was picked up a small number of times. V usage is TRBV5-1 and J usage is TRBJ2-3; D is possibly TRBD1 (5 bases). Germline V gene sequence: CDR1 SGHRS, CDR2 YFSETQ. CDR3 length: 13 amino acids. V was shortened by 4 bases and J by 2 bases, with 8 bases between the two germline ends. The CDR3 spells CASSRQITDTQYF. Here the CDR3 DNA reads TGCGCCAGCAGCCGACAGATCACAGATACGCAGTATTTT.

This clonotype was seen more than once but under ten times. Germline and junction disagree at one end, which may indicate a read error. The chain recombines TRBV20-1 with TRBJ2-2, with TRBD1 identical over 8 bases. The CDR3 is 14 amino acids. In germline, CDR1 is DFQATT, CDR2 SNEGSKA (reference sequence). CDR3 sequence reads: CSASDRVNTVELFF. CDR3 bases: TGCAGTGCCTCGGACAGGGTGAACACCGTGGAGCTGTTTTTT.

This clonotype was detected only a few times. The gene calls are TRBV7-2 and TRBJ2-1; D is perhaps TRBD1 or TRBD2 (5 bases each). CDR3 size: 13 residues. V was clipped by 3 bases and J by 5 bases, with 8 bases between them. CDR1 and CDR2 from the germline V gene are SGHTA and FQGNSA. In nucleotides, the CDR3 is TGTGCCAGCAGCTTGGGGGTGGACAATGAGCAGTTCTTC. Translation gives CASSLGVDNEQFF.

The chain links TRBV6-5 to TRBJ1-2, with D unresolved. The germline V gene has CDR1 MNHEY and CDR2 SVGAGI. V was cut by 0 bases and J by 4 bases, with 9 bases left in between. The CDR3 runs to 14 residues. CDR3 loop: CASSYSVLSYGYTF. CDR3 sequence (DNA): TGTGCCAGCAGTTACTCCGTCCTGAGCTATGGCTACACCTTC.

The table lists this clonotype with many counts. J is TRBJ2-1 and V is TRBV7-9, with D perhaps TRBD1 (7 bases). Germline CDR1 and CDR2: SEHNR and FQNEAQ (reference sequence). V lost 1 base, J lost 5 bases, and 12 bases lay in between. CDR3 size: 15 residues. The CDR3 spells CASSLGLRGDNEQFF. The CDR3 nucleotides are TGTGCCAGCAGCTTAGGTCTCAGGGGGGACAATGAGCAGTTCTTC.

This clonotype was counted between two and nine times. The CDR3: CASSYIRETGGLRSAGELFF. The CDR3 DNA is TGCGCCAGCAGCTATATCCGAGAGACAGGGGGCCTTCGGAGCGCCGGGGAGCTGTTTTTT. The rearrangement links TRBV5-1 to TRBJ2-2; 10 bases are shared with TRBD1. The CDR3 is 20 amino acids. The J segment lost 6 bases and the V segment lost 3 bases, leaving 20 bases of the junction unmatched. Germline CDR1 and CDR2: SGHRS and YFSETQ.

The table lists this clonotype with a few counts. The chain carries TRBV7-7 and TRBJ2-7; TRBD1 is a possible D gene (5 bases). Germline assignment: CDR1 SSHAT and CDR2 FNYEAQ (reference sequence). The V and J ends lost 7 bases and 2 bases respectively, with 15 bases between them. The CDR3 extends over 14 amino acids. In DNA, the CDR3 is TGTGCCAGCAAAAACAGGCCCTCCCCCTACGAGCAGTACTTC. This codes for CASKNRPSPYEQYF.

This clonotype was counted between two and nine times. The chain uses TRBV5-6 and TRBJ1-2; D remains ambiguous. The V and J ends lost 4 bases and 8 bases respectively, with 6 bases between them. The CDR3 has 10 amino acids. The germline V gene has CDR1 SGHDT and CDR2 YYEEEE. The CDR3 nucleotides read TGTGCCAGCAGCGAGGAAGGCTACACCTTC. It specifies CASSEEGYTF.

In its sample, this clonotype was seen a few times. The gene calls are TRBV20-1 and TRBJ2-2, with 8 bases that match TRBD1. The CDR3 has 14 residues. Germline trimming cut 3 bases from V and 3 bases from J; bases unmatched to any gene: 3. From germline, CDR1 is DFQATT and CDR2 SNEGSKA (reference sequence). For the CDR3, the DNA is TGCAGTGCTAGTCGGACAGGGTACACCGGGGAGCTGTTTTTT. Residues: CSASRTGYTGELFF.

In this sample, this clonotype turned up a few times. The rearrangement links TRBV2 to TRBJ2-7, with TRBD1 matching over 7 bases. In germline, CDR1 is SNHLY, CDR2 FYNNEI. CDR3 size: 15 residues. V was pared by 3 bases and J by 0 bases, with 5 bases of the junction left unmatched. The CDR3 region has the DNA TGTGCCAGCAGTGAGGGACAGTTCTACTCCTACGAGCAGTACTTC. Translated: CASSEGQFYSYEQYF.